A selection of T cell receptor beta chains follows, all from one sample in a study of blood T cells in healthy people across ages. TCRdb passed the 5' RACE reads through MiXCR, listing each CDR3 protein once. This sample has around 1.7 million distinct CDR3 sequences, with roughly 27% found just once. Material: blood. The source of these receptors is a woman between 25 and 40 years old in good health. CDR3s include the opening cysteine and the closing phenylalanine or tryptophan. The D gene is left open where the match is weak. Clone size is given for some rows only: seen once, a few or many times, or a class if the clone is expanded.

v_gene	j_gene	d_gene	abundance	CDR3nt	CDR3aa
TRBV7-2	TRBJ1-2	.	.	TGTGCCAGCAGCTTATTGGGGGCCTCTTGTGGCTACACCTTC	CASSLLGASCGYTF
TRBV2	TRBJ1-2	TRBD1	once	TGTGCCAGCAGTGCCACGAGGGGGCCGTACAACTATGGCTACACCTTC	CASSATRGPYNYGYTF
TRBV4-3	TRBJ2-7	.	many	TGCGCCAGCAGCCAAGATCAGGGGAAGGCGCAGTACTTC	CASSQDQGKAQYF
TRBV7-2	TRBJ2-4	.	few	TGTGCCAGCAGCTTTGGGGGGGCCCCCGGAAACACTCAGTACTTC	CASSFGGAPGNTQYF
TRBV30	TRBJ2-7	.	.	TGTGCCTGGAGTGGGGGAAGGGTAAAGTACGAGCAGTACTTC	CAWSGGRVKYEQYF
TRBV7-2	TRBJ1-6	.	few	TGTGCCAGCAGCTTAATGTCAGGGCAGTATAATTCACCCCTCCACTTT	CASSLMSGQYNSPLHF
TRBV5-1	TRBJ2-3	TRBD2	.	TGCGCCAGCAGCTTGTTCGCTAGCGGGAGTTCAGATACGCAGTATTTT	CASSLFASGSSDTQYF
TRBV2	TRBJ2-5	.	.	TGTGCCAGCAGTGAAGAGGGCCAAGGGACCCAGTACTTC	CASSEEGQGTQYF
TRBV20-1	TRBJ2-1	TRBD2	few	TGCAGTGCTCTCTCCCACTCCGGGACTACCTACAATGAGCAGTTCTTC	CSALSHSGTTYNEQFF
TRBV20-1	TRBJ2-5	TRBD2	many	TGCAGTGCCCTCCCCCCGCGGGGGGGCGAGACCCAGTACTTC	CSALPPRGGETQYF
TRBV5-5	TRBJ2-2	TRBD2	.	TGTGCCAGCAGAACGACTAGCGGGGGGACCGGGGAGCTGTTTTTT	CASRTTSGGTGELFF
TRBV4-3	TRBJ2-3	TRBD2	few	TGCGCCAGCAGCCAAGGATCTTCTAGCGGGTTATACACAGATACGCAGTATTTT	CASSQGSSSGLYTDTQYF